These 24 T cell receptor beta chains were sequenced from one sample in a study of T cell clonotyping in hematopoietic cell transplantation. Sequencing used immunoSEQ multiplex PCR; TCRdb keeps in-frame clones, though not all of them. The table lists approximately 10,000 clones, roughly half of them singletons. Sequencing was performed on PBMCs, taken 30 days after allogeneic stem cell transplant. These receptors originate from a male patient aged 50 or older who had an allogeneic stem cell transplant from an unrelated donor, so the T cells may come from the graft donor. Some clones in this sample may be carry-over from other donors' samples.

This clone appeared once. The rearrangement links TRBV4-1 to TRBJ1-5; tentative D call: TRBD1 (6 bases). The ends were cut back, 0 bases at V and 3 bases at J, with 15 bases in the middle. Germline CDR1 and CDR2: MGHRA and YSYEKL. There are 17 residues in the CDR3. DNA for the CDR3: TGCGCCAGCAGCCAAGATTCGGGACAAAACTTCAATCAGCCCCAGCATTTT. Amino acid sequence: CASSQDSGQNFNQPQHF.

This clone has more than one count but fewer than ten. This chain connects TRBV5-6 to TRBJ1-5, with 8 bases fitting TRBD1. CDR1 is SGHDT, CDR2 YYEEEE, per germline. The ends lost 3 bases at V and 3 bases at J; junction bases unmatched: 8. This CDR3 comprises 16 residues. The CDR3 is CASSSTGQGVNQPQHF. In nucleotides, the CDR3 is TGTGCCAGCAGCTCTACCGGACAGGGCGTCAATCAGCCCCAGCATTTT.

This clone was counted only a few times. The chain couples TRBV29-1 to TRBJ2-3; possibly TRBD1 for D (6 bases). V shed 2 bases and J shed 6 bases, with 6 bases lying between them. This CDR3 region has 11 residues. The germline CDR1 and CDR2 sequences are SQVTM and ANQGSEA. The CDR3, as DNA: TGCAGCGTTGAACAGGGGGATACGCAGTATTTT. It specifies CSVEQGDTQYF.

This chain links TRBV25-1 with TRBJ2-7, with D uncertain. The V gene lost 5 bases and the J gene lost 1 base, with 12 bases spanning the gap. The V gene's germline CDR1 is MGHDK and CDR2 SYGVNS. The CDR3 is made up of 14 amino acids. The CDR3, as DNA: TGTGCCAGCAGTCGCCCGACACCTTCCTACGAGCAGTACTTC. Translated: CASSRPTPSYEQYF.

The sample holds a few counts of this clone. The chain is built from TRBV9 and TRBJ2-7; TRBD2 matches 8 bases. The CDR3 extends over 14 amino acids. Losses at the gene ends were 0 bases for V and 3 bases for J; bases not matched to a gene: 2. Germline V lookup: CDR1 SGDLS, CDR2 YYNGEE. The chain's CDR3 is CASSVDLAGYEQYF. The CDR3 DNA reads as TGTGCCAGCAGCGTAGATCTAGCGGGCTACGAGCAGTACTTC. The full variable domain, in which reference TRBV9 and TRBJ2-7 provide the parts outside the CDR3, is DSGVTQTPKHLITATGQRVTLRCSPRSGDLSVYWYQQSLDQGLQFLIQYYNGEERAKGNILERFSAQQFPDLHSELNLSSLELGDSALYFCASSVDLAGYEQYFGPGTRLTVT.

This clone came up a few times. This rearrangement joins TRBV7-3 to TRBJ2-3, with 7 bases lining up with TRBD1. The CDR3 covers 15 residues. The germline CDR1 and CDR2 sequences are SGHTA and FQGTGA. The J segment lost 6 bases and the V segment lost 5 bases, leaving 11 bases of the junction unmatched. CDR3 nucleotide sequence: TGTGCCAGCAGCCCACAGGGGACGTCTGTCGATACGCAGTATTTT. It is translated as CASSPQGTSVDTQYF.

V gene TRBV6-5 combines with J gene TRBJ1-5, with D hard to call. This CDR3 comprises 14 residues. V lost 1 base and J lost 2, with 6 bases in between. Germline lookup yields CDR1 MNHEY and CDR2 SVGAGI. CDR3 sequence: CASSYYQGNQPQHF. The CDR3 DNA reads as TGTGCCAGCAGTTACTACCAGGGCAATCAGCCCCAGCATTTT.

The chain couples TRBV30 to TRBJ2-5; 7 bases match TRBD2. Germline-derived CDR1 and CDR2 are GTSNPN and SVGIG (reference sequence). V was clipped by 3 bases and J by 2 bases; unmatched bases: 9. The CDR3 covers 15 residues. DNA for the CDR3: TGTGCCTGGAGGCCAAGCGGGGCGCGTCAAGAGACCCAGTACTTC. Encoded protein: CAWRPSGARQETQYF.

This clone has just a few counts. V and J are TRBV7-9 and TRBJ1-4; TRBD1 might be the D (6 bases). V shed 5 bases and J shed 2 bases, with 12 bases lying between them. This CDR3 comprises 15 residues. Germline values: CDR1 SEHNR, CDR2 FQNEAQ (reference sequence). The CDR3 spells CASSPGGGTNEKLFF. CDR3 in DNA: TGTGCCAGCAGCCCCGGTGGGGGCACTAATGAAAAACTGTTTTTT.

In this sample, this clone turned up a few times. V usage is TRBV7-2 and J usage is TRBJ2-7; 11 nucleotides align to TRBD2. Germline assignment: CDR1 SGHTA and CDR2 FQGNSA. This CDR3 spans 14 amino acids. V lost 3 bases and J lost 2; bases outside the gene matches: 0. Here the CDR3 reads CASSLGLAAYEQYF. The CDR3 DNA reads TGTGCCAGCAGCTTGGGACTAGCGGCCTACGAGCAGTACTTC.

V gene TRBV9 combines with J gene TRBJ2-1; 7 bases match TRBD1. Germline trimming cut 4 bases from V and 5 bases from J; bases unmatched to any gene: 3. Germline assignment: CDR1 SGDLS and CDR2 YYNGEE. This CDR3 has 13 residues. The CDR3 DNA follows: TGTGCCAGCAGCCTAACAGGGGACAATGAGCAGTTCTTC. It yields the protein CASSLTGDNEQFF. The variable domain in full, with the rest retrieved from reference TRBV9 and TRBJ2-1, is DSGVTQTPKHLITATGQRVTLRCSPRSGDLSVYWYQQSLDQGLQFLIQYYNGEERAKGNILERFSAQQFPDLHSELNLSSLELGDSALYFCASSLTGDNEQFFGPGTRLTVL.

J is TRBJ2-1 and V is TRBV29-1; TRBD2 agrees at 10 bases. Germline V CDR1 and CDR2: SQVTM, ANQGSEA. CDR3 size: 15 residues. V was clipped by 3 bases and J by 4 bases; unmatched bases: 6. CDR3 nucleotide sequence: TGCAGCGTTGAGGGAGCGGGAGGGGGATACAATGAGCAGTTCTTC. Translation: CSVEGAGGGYNEQFF.

This clone was observed a few times. The V gene is TRBV10-3, the J gene TRBJ1-1, with D possibly matching TRBD1 (5 bases). Germline loops: CDR1 ENHRY, CDR2 SYGVKD. The CDR3 length is 14 residues. Trimming left V 3 bases short and J 1 base short, with 9 bases between. This chain's CDR3 is CAISDSRENTEAFF. For the CDR3, the DNA is TGTGCCATCAGTGATTCCAGGGAGAACACTGAAGCTTTCTTT.

This clone was picked up a small number of times. The chain employs TRBV7-9 and TRBJ2-1; 10 nucleotides line up with TRBD2. With V trimmed by 8 bases and J by 10 bases, 8 bases remained unmatched. The CDR3 is made up of 13 amino acids. Germline V gene sequence: CDR1 SEHNR, CDR2 FQNEAQ (reference sequence). CDR3 bases: TGTGCCAGCGCCCAGCGGGAGGGGCGGGAGCAGTTCTTC. It encodes CASAQREGREQFF.

This clone was observed a few times. The chain employs TRBV29-1 and TRBJ2-2; 8 bases line up with TRBD2. The CDR3 spans 14 residues. Per the germline V gene, CDR1 is SQVTM and CDR2 is ANQGSEA. Unmatched junction bases numbered 7, after V lost 6 bases and J lost 4 bases. Here the CDR3 DNA reads TGCAGCGTGATAGCGGGGCTAACCACCGGGGAGCTGTTTTTT. Its translation: CSVIAGLTTGELFF.

The V gene is TRBV4-1, the J gene TRBJ2-2; 11 positions match TRBD2. Germline V gene sequence: CDR1 MGHRA, CDR2 YSYEKL. Trimming took 1 base from V and 6 from J; bases not matched to a gene: 10. This CDR3 comprises 18 residues. The CDR3 region has the DNA TGCGCCAGCAGCCAAGTCAGCGGACTAGCGGGTGACGCCGGGGAGCTGTTTTTT. Residues: CASSQVSGLAGDAGELFF.

This rearrangement joins TRBV7-6 to TRBJ2-7, with unresolved D. CDR1 and CDR2 (germline): SGHVS, FNYEAQ. The CDR3 sequence is 13 residues long. V was cut by 5 bases and J by 3 bases, with 11 bases left in between. The CDR3 DNA reads as TGTGCCAGCAGCCCACCCTTTGGCTACGAGCAGTACTTC. This gives the protein CASSPPFGYEQYF.

With regard to this clone: No conserved phenylalanine or tryptophan is present at the end of the CDR3, so a read error is the likely explanation. This chain uses TRBV7-9 with TRBJ2-7; a weak D match, TRBD2 (7 bases). The CDR3 is made up of 15 amino acids. With 5 bases removed from V and 4 bases from J, the gap between germline ends came to 18 bases. CDR1 is SEHNR, CDR2 FQNEAQ, per germline (reference sequence). DNA for the CDR3: TGTGCCAGCAGCATTCTGGGGGGGCCCTCTTACGAGCAGTACCTC. This translates into CASSILGGPSYEQYL.

This clone was detected a few times. The chain couples TRBV19 to TRBJ2-7; 9 nucleotides agree with TRBD1. V lost 4 bases to trimming and J lost 2 bases; unmatched junction nucleotides: 9. The germline gives CDR1 LNHDA, CDR2 SQIVND (reference sequence). CDR3 length equals 16 residues. CDR3 loop: CASSSRTGALPYEQYV. As DNA, the CDR3 is TGTGCCAGTAGTAGCCGGACAGGGGCCCTACCCTACGAGCAGTACGTC.

This chain connects TRBV7-2 to TRBJ1-2, with TRBD1 identical over 9 bases. CDR1 is SGHTA, CDR2 FQGNSA, per germline. This CDR3 contains 16 residues. J was trimmed by 5 bases and V by 6 bases; bases with no gene match: 13. CDR3 loop: CASRKEPGQGRYGYTF. CDR3 bases: TGTGCCAGCAGGAAAGAACCGGGACAGGGACGGTATGGCTACACCTTC. The whole variable domain, filled in from reference TRBV7-2 and TRBJ1-2, reads GAGVSQSPSNKVTEKGKDVELRCDPISGHTALYWYRQSLGQGLEFLIYFQGNSAPDKSGLPSDRFSAERTGGSVSTLTIQRTQQEDSAVYLCASRKEPGQGRYGYTFGSGTRLTVV.

The chain employs TRBV30 and TRBJ2-5, with TRBD2 as a possible D gene (6 bases). This CDR3 has 18 amino acids. The V end lost 2 bases, the J end lost 5 bases, and 27 bases lay between the germline ends. From germline, CDR1 is GTSNPN and CDR2 SVGIG (reference sequence). CDR3 sequence reads: CAWSLFSGSFGRLETQYF. The CDR3, as DNA: TGTGCCTGGAGTCTTTTTTCGGGTTCTTTTGGGAGGTTGGAGACCCAGTACTTC.

The rearrangement uses TRBV2 and TRBJ1-2, with D uncertain. Germline CDR1 is SNHLY and CDR2 is FYNNEI. V was pared by 2 bases and J by 6 bases, with 10 bases between. There are 13 residues in the CDR3. The CDR3 region is CASSERGQHGYTF. The CDR3 DNA reads as TGTGCCAGCAGTGAAAGAGGGCAACATGGCTACACCTTC.

This clone was observed a handful of times. The chain has TRBV5-4 and TRBJ2-3; D gene unclear. CDR3 length equals 13 residues. The V and J ends lost 0 bases and 5 bases respectively, with 7 bases between them. Germline CDR1 and CDR2: SGHNT and YYREEE (reference sequence). Here the CDR3 reads CASSLARRDTQYF. The CDR3 region has the DNA TGTGCCAGCAGCTTGGCACGGCGAGATACGCAGTATTTT. The entire variable domain, with the rest obtained from reference TRBV5-4 and TRBJ2-3, is as follows: ETGVTQSPTHLIKTRGQQVTLRCSSQSGHNTVSWYQQALGQGPQFIFQYYREEENGRGNFPPRFSGLQFPNYSSELNVNALELDDSALYLCASSLARRDTQYFGPGTRLTVL.

V gene TRBV30 combines with J gene TRBJ1-2; D ambiguous. The V end was cut by 0 bases, the J end by 2 bases, with 4 bases between. This CDR3 has 12 residues. Germline V gene sequence: CDR1 GTSNPN, CDR2 SVGIG (reference sequence). CDR3 in DNA: TGTGCCTGGAGTGTTATCAACTATGGCTACACCTTC. Its translation is CAWSVINYGYTF.